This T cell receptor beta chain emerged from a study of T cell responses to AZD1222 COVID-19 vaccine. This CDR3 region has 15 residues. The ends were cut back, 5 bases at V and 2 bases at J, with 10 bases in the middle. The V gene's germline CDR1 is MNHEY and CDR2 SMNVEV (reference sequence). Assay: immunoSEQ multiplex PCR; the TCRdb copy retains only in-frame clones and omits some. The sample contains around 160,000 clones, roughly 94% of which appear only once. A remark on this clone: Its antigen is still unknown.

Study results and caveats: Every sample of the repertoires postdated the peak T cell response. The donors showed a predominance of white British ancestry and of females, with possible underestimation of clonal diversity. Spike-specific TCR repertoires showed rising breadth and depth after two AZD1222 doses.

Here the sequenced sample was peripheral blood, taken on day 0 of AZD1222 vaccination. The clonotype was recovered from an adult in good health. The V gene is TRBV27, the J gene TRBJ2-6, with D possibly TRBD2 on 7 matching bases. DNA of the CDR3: TGTGCCAGCAGTCCGGGGGGCCCTGGGGCCAACGTCCTGACTTTC. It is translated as CASSPGGPGANVLTF.